This TCR beta chain is drawn from a study of T cells in Graves' hyperthyroidism and ophthalmopathy. RNA transcripts yielded amplified TCR beta CDR3 regions. RT-PCR in the first round (using the HTBI primer set) targeted the TCR CDR3. TCRdb analysed the multiplex PCR reads with MiXCR anew, one entry per CDR3 protein. The sample gives 380,000 or so distinct CDR3 sequences, approximately 12% of which show up once; under 25% is in the top ten. Concerning this clonotype: The junction departs from the called germline gene at one end, perhaps through a read error.

Germline CDR1 reads SGHNT; CDR2 reads YENEEA. The CDR3 has 14 residues. The chain has TRBV11-3 and TRBJ1-3, with D unresolved. Sequencing input: blood. This TCR came from a man aged 30 to 39 with Graves' hyperthyroidism that later progressed to Graves' ophthalmopathy. CDR3 nucleotides: TGCGCCAGCAGCTCAGGCGTCTCTGGAAACACCATATATTTT. Translation: CASSSGVSGNTIYF. Drawing the rest from reference TRBV11-3 and TRBJ1-3, the complete variable domain is EAGVVQSPRYKIIEKKQPVAFWCNPISGHNTLYWYLQNLGQGPELLIRYENEEAVDDSQLPKDRFSAERLKGVDSTLKIQPAELGDSAVYLCASSSGVSGNTIYFGEGSWLTVV.